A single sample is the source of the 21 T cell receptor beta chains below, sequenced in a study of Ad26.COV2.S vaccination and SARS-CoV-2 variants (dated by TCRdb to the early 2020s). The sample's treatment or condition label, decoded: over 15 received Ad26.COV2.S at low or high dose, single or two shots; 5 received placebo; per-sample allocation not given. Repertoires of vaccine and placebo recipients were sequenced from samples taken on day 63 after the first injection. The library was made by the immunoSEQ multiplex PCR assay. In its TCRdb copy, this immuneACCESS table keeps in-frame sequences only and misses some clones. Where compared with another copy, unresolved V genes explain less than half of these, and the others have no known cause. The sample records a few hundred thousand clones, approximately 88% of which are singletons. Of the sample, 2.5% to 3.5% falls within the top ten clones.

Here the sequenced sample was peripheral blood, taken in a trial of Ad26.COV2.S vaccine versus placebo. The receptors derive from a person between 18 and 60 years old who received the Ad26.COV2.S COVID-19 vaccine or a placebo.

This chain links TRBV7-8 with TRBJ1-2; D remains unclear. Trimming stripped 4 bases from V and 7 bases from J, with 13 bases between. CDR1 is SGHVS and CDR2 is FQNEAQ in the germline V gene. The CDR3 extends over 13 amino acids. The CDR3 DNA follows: TGTGCCAGCAGCTCTCGGACTTTTGCTGGCTACACCTTC. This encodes CASSSRTFAGYTF.

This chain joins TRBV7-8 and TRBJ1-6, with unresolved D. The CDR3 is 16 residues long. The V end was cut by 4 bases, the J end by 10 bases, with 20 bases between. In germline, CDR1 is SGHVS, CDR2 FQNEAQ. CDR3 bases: TGTGCCAGCAGCTCGCGCCACGGGGTAATCAGCTCACCCCTCCACTTT. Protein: CASSSRHGVISSPLHF. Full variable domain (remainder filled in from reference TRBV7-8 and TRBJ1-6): GAGVSQSPRYKVAKRGQDVALRCDPISGHVSLFWYQQALGQGPEFLTYFQNEAQLDKSGLPSDRFFAERPEGSVSTLKIQRTQQEDSAVYLCASSSRHGVISSPLHFGNGTRLTVT.

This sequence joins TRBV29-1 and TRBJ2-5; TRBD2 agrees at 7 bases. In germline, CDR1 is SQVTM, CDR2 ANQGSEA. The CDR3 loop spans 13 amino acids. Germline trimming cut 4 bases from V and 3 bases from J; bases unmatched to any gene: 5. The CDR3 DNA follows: TGCAGCGTTGCTCGGGGGGAGAAAGAGACCCAGTACTTC. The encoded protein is CSVARGEKETQYF.

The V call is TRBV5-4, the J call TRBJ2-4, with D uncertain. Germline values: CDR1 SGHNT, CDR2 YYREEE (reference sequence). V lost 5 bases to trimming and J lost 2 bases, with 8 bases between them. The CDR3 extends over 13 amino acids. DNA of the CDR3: TGTGCCAGCAGGCAAGACACCAAAAACATTCAGTACTTC. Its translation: CASRQDTKNIQYF.

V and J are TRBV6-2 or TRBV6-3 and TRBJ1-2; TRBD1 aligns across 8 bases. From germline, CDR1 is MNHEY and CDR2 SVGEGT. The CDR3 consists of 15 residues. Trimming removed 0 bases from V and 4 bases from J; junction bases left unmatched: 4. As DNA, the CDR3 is TGTGCCAGCAGTTACTCGAGGGACAGGATCTATGGCTACACCTTC. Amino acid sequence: CASSYSRDRIYGYTF.

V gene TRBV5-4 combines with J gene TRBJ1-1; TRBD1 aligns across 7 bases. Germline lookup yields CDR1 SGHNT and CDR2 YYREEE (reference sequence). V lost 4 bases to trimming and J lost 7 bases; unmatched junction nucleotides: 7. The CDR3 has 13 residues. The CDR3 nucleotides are TGTGCCAGCAGCCCCGACAGGGAGGGTGAAGCTTTCTTT. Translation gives CASSPDREGEAFF.

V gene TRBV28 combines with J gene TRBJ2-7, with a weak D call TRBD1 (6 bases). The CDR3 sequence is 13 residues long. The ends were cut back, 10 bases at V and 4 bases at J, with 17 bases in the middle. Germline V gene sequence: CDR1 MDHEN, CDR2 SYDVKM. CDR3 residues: CATQGPVGYEQYV. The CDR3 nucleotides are TGTGCCACCCAGGGGCCCGTAGGATACGAGCAGTACGTC.

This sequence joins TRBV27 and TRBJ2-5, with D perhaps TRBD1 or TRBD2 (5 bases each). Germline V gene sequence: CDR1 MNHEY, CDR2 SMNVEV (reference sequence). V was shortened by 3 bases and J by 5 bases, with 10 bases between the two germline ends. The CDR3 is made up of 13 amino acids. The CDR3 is CASSFQGAETQYF. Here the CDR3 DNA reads TGTGCCAGCAGTTTTCAGGGAGCCGAGACCCAGTACTTC.

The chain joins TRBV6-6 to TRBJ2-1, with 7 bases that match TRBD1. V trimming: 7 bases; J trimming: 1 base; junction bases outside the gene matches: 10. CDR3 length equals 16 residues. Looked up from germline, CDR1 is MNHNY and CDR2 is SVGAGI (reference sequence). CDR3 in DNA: TGTGCCAGCACCATCCTGACAGGGCGGTCCTACAATGAGCAGTTCTTC. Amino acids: CASTILTGRSYNEQFF.

CDR3 residues: CASSPGQGPSGNTIYF. In nucleotides, the CDR3 is TGCGCCAGCAGCCCCGGACAGGGACCCTCTGGAAACACCATATATTTT. This chain connects TRBV5-1 to TRBJ1-3; 8 nucleotides match TRBD1. V was clipped by 4 bases and J by 0 bases; unmatched bases: 6. Germline V gene data show CDR1 as SGHRS and CDR2 as YFSETQ. The CDR3 covers 16 residues.

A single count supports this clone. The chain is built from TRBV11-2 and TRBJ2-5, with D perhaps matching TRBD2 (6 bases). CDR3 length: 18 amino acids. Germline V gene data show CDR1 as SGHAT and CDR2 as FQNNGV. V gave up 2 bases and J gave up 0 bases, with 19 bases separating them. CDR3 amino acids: CASSLTAGSKPNQETQYF. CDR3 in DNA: TGTGCCAGCAGCTTAACGGCGGGGAGTAAGCCAAACCAAGAGACCCAGTACTTC.

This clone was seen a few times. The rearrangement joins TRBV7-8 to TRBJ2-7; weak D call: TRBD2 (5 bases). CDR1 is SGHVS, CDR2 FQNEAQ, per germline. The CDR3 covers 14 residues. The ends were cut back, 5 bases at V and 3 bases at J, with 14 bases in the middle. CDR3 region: CASSPGSHVYEQYF. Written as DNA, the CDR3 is TGTGCCAGCAGCCCGGGATCTCACGTCTACGAGCAGTACTTC.

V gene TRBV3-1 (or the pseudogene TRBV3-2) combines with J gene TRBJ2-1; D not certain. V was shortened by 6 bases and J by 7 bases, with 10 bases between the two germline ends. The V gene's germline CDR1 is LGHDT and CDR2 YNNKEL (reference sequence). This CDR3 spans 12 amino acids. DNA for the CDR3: TGTGCCAGCAGTCTGCTAGGAAATGAGCAGTTCTTC. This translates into CASSLLGNEQFF.

The CDR3 here is CASSNRDTEAFF. The CDR3 nucleotides read TGTGCCAGCAGTAACCGGGACACTGAAGCTTTCTTT. This chain links TRBV12-3 or TRBV12-4 with TRBJ1-1; the D is unclear. V lost 5 bases to trimming and J lost 3 bases, with 7 bases between them. This CDR3 has 12 residues.

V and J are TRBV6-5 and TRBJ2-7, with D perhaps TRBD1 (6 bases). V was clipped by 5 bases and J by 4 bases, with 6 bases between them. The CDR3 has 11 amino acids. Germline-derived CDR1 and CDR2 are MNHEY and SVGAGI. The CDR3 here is CASSRGYEQYF. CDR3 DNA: TGTGCCAGCAGTAGGGGGTACGAGCAGTACTTC.

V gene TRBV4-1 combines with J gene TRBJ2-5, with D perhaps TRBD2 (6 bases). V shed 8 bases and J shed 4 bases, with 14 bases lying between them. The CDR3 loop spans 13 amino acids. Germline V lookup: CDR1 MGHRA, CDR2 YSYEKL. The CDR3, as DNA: TGCGCCAGCCGTGGATCCGGGGGAGAGACCCAGTACTTC. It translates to CASRGSGGETQYF.

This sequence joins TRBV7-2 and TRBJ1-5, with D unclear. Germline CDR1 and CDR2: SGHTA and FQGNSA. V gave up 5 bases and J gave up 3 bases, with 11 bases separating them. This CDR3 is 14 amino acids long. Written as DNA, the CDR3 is TGTGCCAGCAGCCAAGGCAGGAACAATCAGCCCCAGCATTTT. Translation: CASSQGRNNQPQHF.

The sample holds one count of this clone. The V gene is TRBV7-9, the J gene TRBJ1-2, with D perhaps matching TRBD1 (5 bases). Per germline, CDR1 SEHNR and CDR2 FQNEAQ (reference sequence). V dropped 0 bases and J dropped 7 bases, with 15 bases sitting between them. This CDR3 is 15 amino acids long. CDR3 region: CASSLAAREFGGYTF. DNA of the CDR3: TGTGCCAGCAGCTTAGCGGCCAGGGAATTTGGTGGCTACACCTTC.

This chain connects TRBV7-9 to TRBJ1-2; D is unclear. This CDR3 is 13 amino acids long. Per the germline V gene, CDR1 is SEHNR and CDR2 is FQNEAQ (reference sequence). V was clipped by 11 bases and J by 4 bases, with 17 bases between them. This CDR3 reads CAARPGDGYGYTF. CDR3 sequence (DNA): TGTGCCGCCCGTCCGGGTGACGGCTATGGCTACACCTTC.

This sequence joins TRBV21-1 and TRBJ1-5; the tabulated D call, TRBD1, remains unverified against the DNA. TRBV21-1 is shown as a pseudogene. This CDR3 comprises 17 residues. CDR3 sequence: CASSKTQGPYSNQPQHF. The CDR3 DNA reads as TGTGCCAGCAGCAAAACTCAGGGGCCTTATAGCAATCAGCCCCAGCATTTT.

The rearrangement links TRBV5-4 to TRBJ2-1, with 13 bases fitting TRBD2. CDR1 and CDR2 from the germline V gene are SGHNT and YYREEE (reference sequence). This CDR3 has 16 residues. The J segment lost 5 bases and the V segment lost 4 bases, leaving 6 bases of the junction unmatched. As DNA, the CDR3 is TGTGCCAGCAGCGGGGGGACTAGCGGGAACCACAATGAGCAGTTCTTC. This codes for CASSGGTSGNHNEQFF. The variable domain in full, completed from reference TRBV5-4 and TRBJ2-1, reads ETGVTQSPTHLIKTRGQQVTLRCSSQSGHNTVSWYQQALGQGPQFIFQYYREEENGRGNFPPRFSGLQFPNYSSELNVNALELDDSALYLCASSGGTSGNHNEQFFGPGTRLTVL.